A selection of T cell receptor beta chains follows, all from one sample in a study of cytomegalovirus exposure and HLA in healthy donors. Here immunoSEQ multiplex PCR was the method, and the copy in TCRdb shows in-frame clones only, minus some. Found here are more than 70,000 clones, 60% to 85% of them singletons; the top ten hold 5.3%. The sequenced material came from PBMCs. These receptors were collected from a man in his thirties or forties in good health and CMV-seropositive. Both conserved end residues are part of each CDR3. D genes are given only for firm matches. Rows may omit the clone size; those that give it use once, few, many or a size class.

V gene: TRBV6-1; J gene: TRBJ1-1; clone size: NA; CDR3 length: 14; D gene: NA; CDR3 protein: CASSVAWGQKRAFF; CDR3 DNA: TGTGCCAGCAGTGTTGCCTGGGGACAAAAGAGAGCTTTCTTT
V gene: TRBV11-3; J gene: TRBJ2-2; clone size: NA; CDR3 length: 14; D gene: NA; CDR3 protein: CASSLDQGSGELFF; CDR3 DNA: TGTGCCAGCAGCTTAGATCAGGGCAGCGGGGAGCTGTTTTTT
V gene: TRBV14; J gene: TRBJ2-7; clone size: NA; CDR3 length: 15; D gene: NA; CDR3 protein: CASSQDLVTAVKQYF; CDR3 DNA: TGTGCCAGCAGCCAAGATTTAGTAACAGCTGTCAAGCAGTACTTC
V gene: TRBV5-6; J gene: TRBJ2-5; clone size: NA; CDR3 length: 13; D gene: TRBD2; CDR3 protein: CASSSTSGETQYF; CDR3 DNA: TGTGCCAGCAGCTCCACTAGCGGCGAGACCCAGTACTTC
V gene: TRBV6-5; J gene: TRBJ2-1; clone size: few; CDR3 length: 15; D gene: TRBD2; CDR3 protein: CASRQSSGSYNEQFF; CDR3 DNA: TGTGCCAGCAGGCAGTCTAGCGGGAGTTACAATGAGCAGTTCTTC
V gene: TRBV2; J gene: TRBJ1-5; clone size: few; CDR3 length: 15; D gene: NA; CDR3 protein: CASSAVEGGLQPQHF; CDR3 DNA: TGTGCCAGCAGTGCCGTGGAAGGCGGATTACAGCCCCAGCATTTT
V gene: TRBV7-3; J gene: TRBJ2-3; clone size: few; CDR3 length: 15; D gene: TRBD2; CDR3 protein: CASSLNSGSLDTQYF; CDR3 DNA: TGTGCCAGCAGCTTAAATAGCGGGAGCTTAGATACGCAGTATTTT
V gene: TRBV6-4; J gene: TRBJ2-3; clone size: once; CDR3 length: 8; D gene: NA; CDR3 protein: CASSVWLF; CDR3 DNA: TGTGCCAGCAGTGTGTGGCTTTTT
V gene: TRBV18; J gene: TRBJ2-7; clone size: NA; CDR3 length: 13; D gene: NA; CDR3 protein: CASSPALGYEQYF; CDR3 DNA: TGTGCCAGCTCTCCAGCCCTCGGCTACGAGCAGTACTTC
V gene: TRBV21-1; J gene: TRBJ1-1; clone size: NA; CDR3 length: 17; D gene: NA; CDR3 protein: CASSSLGLGQAGIEAFF; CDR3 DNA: TGTGCCAGCAGCTCCTTGGGCCTCGGACAGGCCGGGATTGAAGCTTTCTTT
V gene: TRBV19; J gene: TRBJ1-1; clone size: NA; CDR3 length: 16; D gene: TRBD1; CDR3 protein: CASIPPGGQGNTEAFF; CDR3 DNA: TGTGCCAGTATCCCCCCAGGGGGCCAAGGGAACACTGAAGCTTTCTTT
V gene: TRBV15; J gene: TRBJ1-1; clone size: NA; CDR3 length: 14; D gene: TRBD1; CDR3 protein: CATSKRGPGTEAFF; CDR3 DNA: TGTGCCACCAGCAAGAGGGGGCCAGGCACTGAAGCTTTCTTT
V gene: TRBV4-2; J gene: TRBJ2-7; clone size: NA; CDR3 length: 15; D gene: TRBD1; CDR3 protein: CASSQVSGGGYEQYF; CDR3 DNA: TGTGCCAGCAGCCAAGTCTCAGGGGGCGGCTACGAGCAGTACTTC
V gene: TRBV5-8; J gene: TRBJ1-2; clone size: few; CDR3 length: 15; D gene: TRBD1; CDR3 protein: CASSMLSGGGYGYTF; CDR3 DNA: TGTGCCAGCAGCATGCTGTCAGGGGGCGGCTATGGCTACACCTTC
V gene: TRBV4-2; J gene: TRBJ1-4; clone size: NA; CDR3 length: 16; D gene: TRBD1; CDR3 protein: CASSHRTGSANEKLFF; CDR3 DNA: TGTGCCAGCAGCCATCGGACAGGGAGTGCTAATGAAAAACTGTTTTTT
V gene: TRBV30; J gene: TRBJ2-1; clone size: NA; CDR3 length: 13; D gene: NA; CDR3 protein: CASDGSSYNEQFF; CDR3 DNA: TGTGCCTCTGACGGGAGCTCCTACAATGAGCAGTTCTTC
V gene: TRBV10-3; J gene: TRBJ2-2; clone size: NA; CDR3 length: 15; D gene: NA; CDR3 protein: CAISRGHTNTGELFF; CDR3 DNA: TGTGCCATCAGCCGGGGACACACGAACACCGGGGAGCTGTTTTTT